What follows are 14 T cell receptor beta chains derived from one specimen sequenced in a study of T cells after yellow fever vaccination. TCRdb passed the 5' RACE reads through MiXCR, listing each CDR3 protein once. Of about 210,000 distinct CDR3 sequences listed, around 6.7% are singletons. The sequencing used CD4+ T cells sorted from PBMCs, collected on the day of the yellow fever booster vaccination. The receptors stem from a young man who received the YFV17D yellow fever vaccine.

This chain links TRBV10-2 with TRBJ2-7, with 9 positions matching TRBD2. This CDR3 has 15 amino acids. Germline CDR1 and CDR2: WSHSY and SAAADI. V shed 0 bases and J 2 bases; nucleotides not matched to a gene: 2. CDR3 in amino acids: CASSESSGSAYEQYF. CDR3 DNA sequence: TGCGCCAGCAGTGAGTCTAGCGGGAGCGCCTACGAGCAGTACTTC.

This clonotype was detected only a few times. The V gene is TRBV30, the J gene TRBJ2-5; 7 bases match TRBD1. This CDR3 is 15 amino acids long. V was pared by 5 bases and J by 6 bases, with 15 bases of the junction left unmatched. Germline V lookup: CDR1 GTSNPN, CDR2 SVGIG (reference sequence). CDR3 amino acids: CAWGDSGTARKTQYF. The CDR3 nucleotides are TGTGCCTGGGGGGATTCCGGGACAGCCCGAAAGACCCAGTACTTC.

The chain joins TRBV12-3 or TRBV12-4 to TRBJ1-6; D gene uncertain. The CDR3 runs 14 residues. V shed 3 bases and J shed 6 bases, with 9 bases lying between them. CDR3 loop: CASSFRRPNSPLHF. The CDR3 coding sequence is TGTGCCAGCAGTTTCCGGCGGCCTAATTCACCCCTCCACTTT.

A few counts support this clonotype. This chain links TRBV20-1 with TRBJ2-7, with 14 bases matching TRBD2. The CDR3 has 17 residues. Looked up from germline, CDR1 is DFQATT and CDR2 is SNEGSKA (reference sequence). V shed 1 base, J shed 0 bases, and the junction held 5 bases outside the gene matches. The CDR3 nucleotides are TGCAGTGCTAGAGGAGGACTAGCGGGAGGAATCTCCTACGAGCAGTACTTC. It is translated as CSARGGLAGGISYEQYF.

The rearrangement links TRBV6-2 or TRBV6-3 to TRBJ1-1; the D is unclear. The CDR3 consists of 15 residues. Germline V CDR1 and CDR2: MNHEY, SVGEGT. Trimming left V 1 base short and J 0 bases short, with 9 bases between. CDR3 DNA: TGTGCCAGCAGTTACTGGGGTTTGATGAACACTGAAGCTTTCTTT. This encodes CASSYWGLMNTEAFF.

This clonotype has just a few counts. The V gene is TRBV7-2, the J gene TRBJ2-3; 8 bases align to TRBD1. The CDR3 covers 14 residues. Per the germline V gene, CDR1 is SGHTA and CDR2 is FQGNSA. V trimming: 5 bases; J trimming: 4 bases; junction bases outside the gene matches: 5. The CDR3 nucleotides read TGTGCCAGCAGCGCCGACAGGGGCCCAGATACGCAGTATTTT. As protein: CASSADRGPDTQYF.

This clonotype has just a few counts. The V gene is TRBV12-3 or TRBV12-4, the J gene TRBJ1-1; tentatively, D is TRBD1 (6 bases). This CDR3 is built from 16 residues. The germline V and J ends were trimmed by 7 bases and 5 bases, with 23 bases remaining between them. The CDR3 bases are TGTGCCAGCACCCTGCCCCCCGGGGGCGGTAGGACTGAAGCTTTCTTT. This gives the protein CASTLPPGGGRTEAFF.

The chain recombines TRBV20-1 with TRBJ1-2; the match to TRBD1 covers 10 bases. Germline values: CDR1 DFQATT, CDR2 SNEGSKA (reference sequence). There are 14 residues in the CDR3. V was clipped by 1 base and J by 6 bases; unmatched bases: 5. In DNA form, the CDR3 reads TGCAGTGCTAGAGCGGGACAGGGGATGAATGGCTACACCTTC. Its translation: CSARAGQGMNGYTF.

For this clonotype: A much larger clone differs by one base, so this may be a read error. The V and J genes are TRBV7-8 and TRBJ2-1; 11 positions match TRBD2. Germline V gives CDR1 SGHVS, CDR2 FQNEAQ. The CDR3 covers 17 residues. CDR3 region: CATSLTPTSGTPNEQFF. In DNA form, the CDR3 reads TGTGCCACCAGCTTAACCCCGACTAGCGGGACTCCCAATGAGCAGTTCTTC.

This clonotype was seen more than once but under ten times. The chain carries TRBV7-2 and TRBJ2-1; D not resolved. Trimming shortened V by 5 bases and J by 7 bases, and 12 bases separated the two germline ends. Germline V gene lookup returns CDR1 SGHTA and CDR2 FQGNSA. The CDR3 runs 13 residues. As DNA, the CDR3 is TGTGCCAGCAGCCCAGGCTTCCGGAATGAGCAGTTCTTC. This encodes CASSPGFRNEQFF.

The V and J genes are TRBV24-1 and TRBJ2-2, with 7 bases matching TRBD1. This CDR3 has 15 residues. The J segment lost 5 bases and the V segment lost 2 bases, leaving 4 bases of the junction unmatched. Per germline, CDR1 KGHDR and CDR2 SFDVKD. Written as DNA, the CDR3 is TGTGCCACCAGTGATTCTGACAGGGCAACCGGGGAGCTGTTTTTT. Translation: CATSDSDRATGELFF.

The CDR3 sequence: CASELGTGRGETQYF. As DNA, the CDR3 is TGTGCCAGCGAGCTTGGTACGGGAAGAGGAGAGACCCAGTACTTC. The chain recombines TRBV3-1 with TRBJ2-5, with D tentatively TRBD2 (5 bases). The germline V gene encodes CDR1 LGHDT and CDR2 YNNKEL (reference sequence). The CDR3 contains 15 residues. Trimming removed 8 bases at V and 4 bases at J, with 20 bases between.

This clonotype was seen ten or more times. This chain uses TRBV5-1 with TRBJ2-2; 12 nucleotides line up with TRBD2. The length of the CDR3 is 17 residues. Germline V gene data show CDR1 as SGHRS and CDR2 as YFSETQ. Losses at the gene ends were 1 base for V and 5 bases for J; bases not matched to a gene: 6. The CDR3 region has the DNA TGCGCCAGCAGCTTGAACGGACTAGCGGGAAAAACCGGGGAGCTGTTTTTT. This codes for CASSLNGLAGKTGELFF.

The chain couples TRBV12-3 or TRBV12-4 to TRBJ1-5; no definite D call. CDR3 length equals 15 residues. V was pared by 6 bases and J by 0 bases, with 12 bases between. This CDR3 reads CASRSGGNSNQPQHF. The CDR3 region has the DNA TGTGCCAGCAGATCAGGAGGGAATAGCAATCAGCCCCAGCATTTT.